This entry features one TCR beta chain sequence. Its target is not known. V was cut by 5 bases and J by 11 bases, with 13 bases left in between. CDR1 KGHSH and CDR2 LQKENI come from the germline V gene. The CDR3 runs to 12 residues. This entry comes from a study of CXCR4 blockade with PD-1 therapy in pancreatic cancer. Study observations and caveats: More frequent amino acid clones had more nucleotide rearrangements, suggesting convergent selection. Tumors were clonally expanded, mean about 0.14 versus 0.05 in healthy blood. Antigen-specificity overlap of convergent dominant clones remained unconfirmed.

Assay used: immunoSEQ multiplex PCR; TCRdb lists only in-frame clones, some missing. Found here are 5,000 or so clones, roughly 50% of them singletons; the top ten hold around 8.8%. The clonotype originates from a human donor with pancreatic ductal adenocarcinoma. Sequenced sample: tumor tissue. The rearrangement joins TRBV18 to TRBJ2-1, with D maybe TRBD1 (6 bases). The CDR3 nucleotides are TGTGCCAGCTCAGCAAACAGGGACCAGCAGTTCTTC. Its protein product is CASSANRDQQFF.